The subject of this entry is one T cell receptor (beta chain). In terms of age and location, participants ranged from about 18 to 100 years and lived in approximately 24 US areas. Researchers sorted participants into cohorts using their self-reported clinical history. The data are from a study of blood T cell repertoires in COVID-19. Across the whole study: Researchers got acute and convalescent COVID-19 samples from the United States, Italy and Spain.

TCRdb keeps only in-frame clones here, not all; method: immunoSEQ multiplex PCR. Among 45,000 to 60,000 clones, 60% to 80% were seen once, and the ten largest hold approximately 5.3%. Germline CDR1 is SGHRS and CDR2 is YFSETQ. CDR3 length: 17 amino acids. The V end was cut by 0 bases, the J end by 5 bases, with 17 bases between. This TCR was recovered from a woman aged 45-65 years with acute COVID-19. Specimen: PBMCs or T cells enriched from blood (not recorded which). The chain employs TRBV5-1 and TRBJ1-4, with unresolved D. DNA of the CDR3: TGCGCCAGCAGCTTGGCCCCTCTGGGCAGGAACAATGAAAAACTGTTTTTT. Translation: CASSLAPLGRNNEKLFF.